These T cell receptor beta chains were read from a single sample in a study of spatial heterogeneity in lung cancer. TCRdb re-called the 5' RACE reads with MiXCR, one entry per CDR3 protein. The sample has just over 70,000 distinct CDR3 sequences, 8% to 9.5% seen once; the top ten hold roughly 1.9%. The sample here was PBMCs, taken at follow-up. The receptors derive from a female donor with early-stage non-small cell lung cancer. Each CDR3 is given with its conserved first and last residue. The order of the fields is V gene, CDR3 length, CDR3 protein.

V: TRBV20-1
length: 12
CDR3: CSAPGQGGEQFF

V: TRBV29-1
length: 17
CDR3: CSVRPGDVSSGANVLTF

V: TRBV5-6
length: 13
CDR3: CASSRSGNEKLFF

V: TRBV10-1
length: 13
CDR3: CASNGHSQETQYF

V: TRBV5-1
length: 16
CDR3: CASSLVGSLSGNTIYF

V: TRBV20-1
length: 15
CDR3: CSATGTGGSNYGYTF

V: TRBV25-1
length: 14
CDR3: CASLGGRVTDTQYF

V: TRBV19
length: 12
CDR3: CASSSGFGELFF

V: TRBV5-1
length: 14
CDR3: CASTHRGSYNEQFF

V: TRBV29-1
length: 17
CDR3: CSVEGAKTSGLYNEQFF

V: TRBV19
length: 17
CDR3: CASNGARARAGANVLTF

V: TRBV11-1
length: 16
CDR3: CASSPSGIANTGELFF

V: TRBV20-1
length: 15
CDR3: CSAPRTRGSTDTQYF

V: TRBV29-1
length: 12
CDR3: CSVAGTPTEAFF